This record looks at one T cell receptor (beta chain) sequence and its context. The germline gives CDR1 SGHTA, CDR2 FQGNSA. This CDR3 is built from 14 residues. V shed 5 bases and J shed 5 bases, with 13 bases lying between them. This sample stems from a study of T cell changes during pregnancy in multiple sclerosis. Repertoires were generated with immunoSEQ multiplex PCR, while TCRdb's copy carries only in-frame clones and drops some. Of 30,000 or so clones detected, roughly 91% appear once; the ten largest clones hold approximately 0.39%. The V and J genes are TRBV7-2 and TRBJ1-5; no reliable D call. This receptor was identified in a female donor with multiple sclerosis, enrolled in a pregnancy study. Sequenced material: CD4+ T cells from peripheral blood mononuclear cells, taken after pregnancy. CDR3 DNA sequence: TGTGCCAGCAGCCCTTCCCCTATAGATCAGCCCCAGCATTTT. It is translated as CASSPSPIDQPQHF.